Following are 27 T cell receptor beta chains from one sample sequenced in a study of blood T cells in healthy people across ages. Primers used in a second PCR of roughly 6 to 11 cycles were a sample-barcoded 5' primer and a J-beta primer mix. TCRdb re-derived calls from the 5' RACE reads in MiXCR, one entry per CDR3 protein. The table shows 600,000 or so distinct CDR3 sequences, with approximately 30% occurring only once. Sequenced sample: blood. The receptors here all came from a woman older than 75 in good health.

Comment on this clonotype: Possible read error: a much larger clone is one base away. This rearrangement joins TRBV3-1 to TRBJ2-4; the match to TRBD2 covers 14 bases. The DNA end lines up better with TRBJ2-5; the J call may be wrong. The germline gives CDR1 LGHDT, CDR2 YNNKEL (reference sequence). This CDR3 contains 17 residues. The CDR3 bases are TGTGCCAGCGGCCTCGGGGGACTAGCGGGGGAAAAAGAGACCCAGTACTTC. Residues: CASGLGGLAGEKETQYF.

This clonotype was counted only a few times. V usage is TRBV2 and J usage is TRBJ2-1; 8 bases are shared with TRBD1. The J call may be mistaken, given a closer DNA end match to TRBJ2-7. The CDR3 is 15 amino acids. Germline CDR1 reads SNHLY; CDR2 reads FYNNEI. The CDR3 here is CASSAPRGRYNEQYF. The CDR3 nucleotides are TGTGCCAGCAGTGCCCCCAGGGGGCGGTACAATGAGCAGTACTTC.

This clonotype occurred many times. V is TRBV3-1 and J is TRBJ2-3; D gene unclear. This CDR3 has 14 residues. Germline V gives CDR1 LGHDT, CDR2 YNNKEL (reference sequence). V dropped 0 bases and J dropped 1 base, with 5 bases sitting between them. CDR3 sequence (DNA): TGTGCCAGCAGCCAAGATAGCCGCACAGATACGCAGTATTTT. Its protein product is CASSQDSRTDTQYF.

This rearrangement joins TRBV2 to TRBJ1-1, with unresolved D. Germline CDR1 reads SNHLY; CDR2 reads FYNNEI. V lost 2 bases, J lost 0 bases, and 10 bases lay in between. The CDR3 has 15 residues. DNA for the CDR3: TGTGCCAGCAGTGAACCCACACGCATGAACACTGAAGCTTTCTTT. Encoded protein: CASSEPTRMNTEAFF.

This clonotype was seen repeatedly, ten times or more. This chain joins TRBV21-1 and TRBJ2-3. TRBV21-1 is described as a pseudogene. This CDR3 region has 13 residues. CDR3 bases: TGTGCCAGCAACCAGTTGGGCACAGATACGCAGTATTTT. It is translated as CASNQLGTDTQYF.

The chain is built from TRBV5-1 and TRBJ2-5, with D perhaps TRBD2 (6 bases). This CDR3 has 14 residues. Per the germline V gene, CDR1 is SGHRS and CDR2 is YFSETQ. The V end was cut by 7 bases, the J end by 2 bases, with 15 bases between. The CDR3 region is CASRREPGQETQYF. For the CDR3, the DNA is TGCGCCAGCCGACGGGAGCCGGGGCAAGAGACCCAGTACTTC. The whole variable domain, remainder taken from reference TRBV5-1 and TRBJ2-5, is KAGVTQTPRYLIKTRGQQVTLSCSPISGHRSVSWYQQTPGQGLQFLFEYFSETQRNKGNFPGRFSGRQFSNSRSEMNVSTLELGDSALYLCASRREPGQETQYFGPGTRLLVL.

The rearrangement uses TRBV10-1 and TRBJ2-7; TRBD1 agrees at 7 bases. With V trimmed by 10 bases and J by 2 bases, 11 bases remained unmatched. The CDR3 consists of 14 residues. Germline V gene data show CDR1 as WNHNN and CDR2 as SYGVQD (reference sequence). In DNA form, the CDR3 reads TGCGCCATGCCATCCGGGGACAGACCCTACGAGCAGTACTTC. Protein product: CAMPSGDRPYEQYF.

Points on this clonotype: A much larger clone lies one base from this, so it may be a read error. The V gene is TRBV28, the J gene TRBJ2-2; D is perhaps TRBD1 (6 bases). The CDR3 contains 14 residues. CDR1 and CDR2 from the germline V gene are MDHEN and SYDVKM. The CDR3 nucleotides read TGTGCCAGCAGTACAGGGTGGAACACCGAGGAGCTGTTTTTT. Translation gives CASSTGWNTEELFF.

About this clonotype: A much more abundant neighbour one base away suggests this may be a read error. The chain carries TRBV27 and TRBJ1-1; D gene ambiguous. CDR3 length equals 18 residues. CDR1 is MNHEY and CDR2 is SMNVEV in the germline V gene (reference sequence). Between the trimmed V and J ends, which lost 2 bases and 6 bases, there was a span of 25 bases. The CDR3 DNA is TGTGCCAGCAGTTTACAAGGGCAGACAAAGAGGGTATACGCTGAAGCTTTCTTT. Translated: CASSLQGQTKRVYAEAFF.

V is TRBV5-1 and J is TRBJ2-1, with 8 bases lining up with TRBD2. Germline V CDR1 and CDR2: SGHRS, YFSETQ. V was clipped by 7 bases and J by 1 base; unmatched bases: 7. This CDR3 has 15 amino acids. The CDR3 is CASLRTSGSYNEQFF. CDR3 coding DNA: TGCGCCAGCCTCCGTACTAGCGGTTCCTACAATGAGCAGTTCTTC.

Only a few counts were recorded for this clonotype. The chain carries TRBV2 and TRBJ2-5; a weak D match, TRBD2 (5 bases). Trimming removed 1 base from V and 0 bases from J, with 12 bases in between. This CDR3 is built from 16 residues. CDR1 is SNHLY, CDR2 FYNNEI, per germline. The CDR3 nucleotides are TGTGCCAGCAGTGAAGGAGGCGGGCCGTACCAAGAGACCCAGTACTTC. Residues: CASSEGGGPYQETQYF.

In this sample, this clonotype turned up many times. The CDR3 region is CSASTQGARDQPQHF. CDR3 in DNA: TGCAGTGCTAGTACCCAGGGGGCGAGAGATCAGCCCCAGCATTTT. The chain recombines TRBV20-1 with TRBJ1-5, with 8 bases aligning to TRBD1. V trimming: 3 bases; J trimming: 5 bases; junction bases outside the gene matches: 9. The CDR3 consists of 15 residues. CDR1 is DFQATT and CDR2 is SNEGSKA in the germline V gene (reference sequence).

As regards this clonotype: A much larger clone differs from this one at a single base, so this may be a read error. The gene calls are TRBV27 and TRBJ2-5; D ambiguous. V was clipped by 6 bases and J by 5 bases, with 16 bases between them. The CDR3 totals 14 residues. Germline loops: CDR1 MNHEY, CDR2 SMNVEV (reference sequence). The CDR3 sequence is CASRSSMVRETQYF. For the CDR3, the DNA is TGTGCCAGCAGGTCGAGTATGGTTCGGGAGACCCAGTACTTC.

The CDR3 coding sequence is TGCAGTGCTAGAGATCCGGACGGGGATGAAAAACTGTTTTTT. It specifies CSARDPDGDEKLFF. The chain uses TRBV20-1 and TRBJ1-4, with D uncertain. The germline V and J ends were trimmed by 0 bases and 6 bases, with 11 bases remaining between them. This CDR3 contains 14 residues. In germline, CDR1 is DFQATT, CDR2 SNEGSKA (reference sequence).

J is TRBJ2-1 and V is TRBV20-1; 8 bases fit TRBD2. Germline values: CDR1 DFQATT, CDR2 SNEGSKA (reference sequence). The CDR3 consists of 13 residues. Trimming cost V 3 bases and J 8 bases; bases outside gene matches: 6. CDR3 region: CSASSPGGHEQFF. CDR3 coding DNA: TGCAGTGCTAGTTCTCCGGGGGGGCATGAGCAGTTCTTC.

A word on this clonotype: The junction departs from germline at one end; a sequencing error may be responsible. V and J are TRBV5-1 and TRBJ2-6; D ambiguous. The CDR3 loop spans 16 amino acids. The V gene's germline CDR1 is SGHRS and CDR2 YFSETQ. CDR3 DNA sequence: TGCGCCAGCAGCCCAGAACCCCGGTCTGGAGCCAACGTCCTGACTTTC. Translated, it gives CASSPEPRSGANVLTF.

This clonotype was seen many times. The V and J genes are TRBV7-3 and TRBJ1-1, with a weak D call TRBD1 (6 bases). CDR1 SGHTA and CDR2 FQGTGA come from the germline V gene. This CDR3 contains 15 residues. The germline V and J ends were trimmed by 5 bases and 2 bases, with 15 bases remaining between them. The CDR3 DNA reads TGTGCCAGCAGCCCTGAAGGGGGTCTTAACACTGAAGCTTTCTTT. Translating it yields CASSPEGGLNTEAFF.

With respect to this clonotype: A read error is possible here, since a much larger clone lies one base away. This sequence joins TRBV6-6 and TRBJ2-5; D might be TRBD2 (6 bases). The CDR3 has 11 residues. CDR1 MNHNY and CDR2 SVGAGI come from the germline V gene (reference sequence). Trimming pared 11 bases from V and 11 bases from J, leaving 18 bases between. CDR3 sequence reads: CASAGGKGQYF. The CDR3 nucleotides read TGTGCCTCGGCCGGGGGAAAAGGGCAGTACTTC.

In this sample, this clonotype turned up a few times. The chain uses TRBV6-2 or TRBV6-3 and TRBJ2-5; 10 bases match TRBD2. V shed 6 bases and J 7 bases; nucleotides not matched to a gene: 11. Germline CDR1 reads MNHEY; CDR2 reads SVGEGT. CDR3 size: 15 residues. This CDR3 is CASSSSGGLTGTQYF. CDR3 DNA: TGTGCCAGCAGCTCTAGCGGGGGCCTCACAGGGACCCAGTACTTC.

Concerning this clonotype: Possible read error: a much larger clone is one base away. The J gene is TRBJ1-5, the V gene TRBV2; D remains ambiguous. The CDR3 covers 15 residues. Germline V lookup: CDR1 SNHLY, CDR2 FYNNEI. The V and J ends lost 2 bases and 5 bases respectively, with 13 bases between them. CDR3 region: CASSESRLTDQPQHF. CDR3 in DNA: TGTGCCAGCAGTGAATCGAGACTGACGGATCAGCCCCAGCATTTT.

The table lists this clonotype with many counts. The chain recombines TRBV7-8 with TRBJ2-3, with D perhaps given as TRBD1 or TRBD2 (7 bases each). Per germline, CDR1 SGHVS and CDR2 FQNEAQ. V was trimmed by 2 bases and J by 2 bases, leaving 14 bases between them. The CDR3 has 16 residues. CDR3 loop: CASSLRQGGSTDTQYF. CDR3 in DNA: TGTGCCAGCAGCTTAAGGCAGGGGGGGTCCACAGATACGCAGTATTTT.

On this clonotype: This may be a read error, as it is one base from a much larger clone. The chain has TRBV20-1 and TRBJ2-5; 9 bases map to TRBD2. Germline values: CDR1 DFQATT, CDR2 SNEGSKA (reference sequence). The CDR3 contains 15 residues. As DNA, the CDR3 is TGCAGTGCTATGCGAATGACTAGCGGCCAAGAGACCCGGTACTTC. Its translation is CSAMRMTSGQETRYF.

This clonotype has a count of ten or more. This chain joins TRBV24-1 and TRBJ2-7; 7 bases map to TRBD1. CDR1 and CDR2 from the germline V gene are KGHDR and SFDVKD. V was clipped by 2 bases and J by 2 bases; unmatched bases: 2. This CDR3 contains 14 residues. The DNA for the CDR3 is TGTGCCACCAGTGATTCCGGGACAGCCTACGAGCAGTACTTC. It yields the protein CATSDSGTAYEQYF.

This clonotype showed up just a few times. The chain employs TRBV14 and TRBJ2-5, with D possibly being TRBD1 (6 bases). CDR1 SGHDN and CDR2 FVKESK come from the germline V gene. The CDR3 runs 13 residues. Between the trimmed V and J ends, which lost 2 bases and 11 bases, there was a span of 15 bases. CDR3 sequence (DNA): TGTGCCAGCAGCCAAATACAGGGCGGTGAGCAGTACTTC. As protein: CASSQIQGGEQYF.

The table lists this clonotype with many counts. The chain has TRBV5-1 and TRBJ2-3, with TRBD1 identical over 8 bases. The CDR3 is made up of 17 amino acids. Germline V gives CDR1 SGHRS, CDR2 YFSETQ. With 3 bases clipped from V and 4 bases from J, the junction kept 13 bases outside the gene matches. The chain's CDR3 is CASSYDRQGRYADTQYF. The CDR3 DNA sequence: TGCGCCAGCAGCTACGATCGACAGGGGCGATACGCAGATACGCAGTATTTT.

V and J are TRBV19 and TRBJ2-1; D may correspond to TRBD1 or TRBD2 (5 bases each). Germline V gene data show CDR1 as LNHDA and CDR2 as SQIVND (reference sequence). This CDR3 is built from 15 residues. The V end lost 5 bases, the J end lost 2 bases, and 13 bases lay between the germline ends. DNA for the CDR3: TGTGCCAGTAGTGAGGGACGTCCAACCTACAATGAGCAGTTCTTC. Protein sequence: CASSEGRPTYNEQFF.

For this clonotype: One end of the junction varies from germline; a read error may be responsible. This chain links TRBV5-4 with TRBJ2-1; possibly TRBD1 for D (6 bases). Germline loops: CDR1 SGHNT, CDR2 YYREEE (reference sequence). The CDR3 spans 14 residues. This chain's CDR3 is CASSLVSGTYEQFF. CDR3 DNA sequence: TGTGCCAGCAGTTTGGTTTCCGGGACATACGAGCAGTTCTTC.